This T cell receptor beta chain was identified in a study of multiple sclerosis patients with progressive multifocal leukoencephalopathy. Data came from immunoSEQ multiplex PCR; TCRdb stores just in-frame clones and leaves some out. The repertoire consists of tens of thousands of clones, with about 90% occurring once and the leading ten covering roughly 1.6%. The germline V and J ends were trimmed by 2 bases and 10 bases, with 9 bases remaining between them. The CDR3 has 12 amino acids. Germline loops: CDR1 SGHAT, CDR2 FQNNGV. Time point: more than 5 months of natalizumab therapy. V usage is TRBV11-2 and J usage is TRBJ2-1; D uncertain. The origin of this receptor is a human donor with multiple sclerosis. Here the sequenced sample was PBMCs, taken from a patient treated with natalizumab. The CDR3 nucleotides are TGTGCCAGCAGCTTACTTCGCATGGAGCAGTTCTTC. Translation gives CASSLLRMEQFF.